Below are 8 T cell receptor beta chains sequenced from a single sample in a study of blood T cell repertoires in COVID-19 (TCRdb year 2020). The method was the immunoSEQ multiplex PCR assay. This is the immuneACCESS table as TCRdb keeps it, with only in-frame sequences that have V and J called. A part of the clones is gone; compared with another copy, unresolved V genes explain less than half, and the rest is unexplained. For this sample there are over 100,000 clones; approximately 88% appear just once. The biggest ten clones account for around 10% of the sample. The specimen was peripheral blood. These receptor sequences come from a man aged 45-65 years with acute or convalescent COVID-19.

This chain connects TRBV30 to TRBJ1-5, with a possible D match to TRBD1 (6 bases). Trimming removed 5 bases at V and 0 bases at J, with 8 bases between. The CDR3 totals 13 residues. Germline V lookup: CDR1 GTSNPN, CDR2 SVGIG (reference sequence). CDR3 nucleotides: TGTGCCTGGGGACAGTATAGCAATCAGCCCCAGCATTTT. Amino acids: CAWGQYSNQPQHF.

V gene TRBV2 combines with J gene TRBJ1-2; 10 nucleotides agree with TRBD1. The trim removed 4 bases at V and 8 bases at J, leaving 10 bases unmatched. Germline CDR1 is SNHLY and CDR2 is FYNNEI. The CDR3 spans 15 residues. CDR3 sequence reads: CASSVKGGTGDGYTF. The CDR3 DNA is TGTGCCAGCAGTGTAAAGGGGGGGACAGGGGACGGCTACACCTTC.

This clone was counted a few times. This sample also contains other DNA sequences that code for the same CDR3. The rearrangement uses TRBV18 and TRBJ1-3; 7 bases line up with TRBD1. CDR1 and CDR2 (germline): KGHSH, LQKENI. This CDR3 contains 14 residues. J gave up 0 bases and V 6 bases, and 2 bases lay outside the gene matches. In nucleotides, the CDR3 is TGTGCCAGCTCCGACAGGGACTCTGGAAACACCATATATTTT. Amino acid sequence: CASSDRDSGNTIYF.

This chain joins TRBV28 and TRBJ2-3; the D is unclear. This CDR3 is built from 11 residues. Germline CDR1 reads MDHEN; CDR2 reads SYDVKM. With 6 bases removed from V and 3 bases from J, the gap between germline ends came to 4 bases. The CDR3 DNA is TGTGCCAGCAGCCTGACAGATACGCAGTATTTT. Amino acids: CASSLTDTQYF.

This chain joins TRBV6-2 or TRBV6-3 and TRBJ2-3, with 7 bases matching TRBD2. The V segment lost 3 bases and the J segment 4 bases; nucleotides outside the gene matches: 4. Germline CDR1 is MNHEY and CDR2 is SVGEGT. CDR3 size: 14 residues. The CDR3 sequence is CASSYAGEADTQYF. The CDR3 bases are TGTGCCAGCAGTTATGCGGGAGAGGCAGATACGCAGTATTTT.

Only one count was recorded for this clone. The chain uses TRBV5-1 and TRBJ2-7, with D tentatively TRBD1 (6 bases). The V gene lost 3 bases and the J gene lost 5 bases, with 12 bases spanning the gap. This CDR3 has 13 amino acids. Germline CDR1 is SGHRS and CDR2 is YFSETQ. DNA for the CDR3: TGCGCCAGCAGCTCGGCAGGGGTGGACGAGCAGTACTTC. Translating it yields CASSSAGVDEQYF.

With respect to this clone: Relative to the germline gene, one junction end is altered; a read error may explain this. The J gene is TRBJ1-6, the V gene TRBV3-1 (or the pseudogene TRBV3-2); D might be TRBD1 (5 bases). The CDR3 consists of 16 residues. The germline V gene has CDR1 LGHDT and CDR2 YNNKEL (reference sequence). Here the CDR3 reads CASSQFRDSANSLLHF. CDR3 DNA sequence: TGTGCCAGCAGCCAGTTTCGGGACTCTGCAAATTCACTCCTCCACTTT.

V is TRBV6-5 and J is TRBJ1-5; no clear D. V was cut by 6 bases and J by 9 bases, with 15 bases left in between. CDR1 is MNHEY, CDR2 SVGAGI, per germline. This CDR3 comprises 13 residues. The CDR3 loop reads CASSAQQVGPQHF. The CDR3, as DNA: TGTGCCAGCAGCGCCCAGCAGGTTGGGCCCCAGCATTTT.